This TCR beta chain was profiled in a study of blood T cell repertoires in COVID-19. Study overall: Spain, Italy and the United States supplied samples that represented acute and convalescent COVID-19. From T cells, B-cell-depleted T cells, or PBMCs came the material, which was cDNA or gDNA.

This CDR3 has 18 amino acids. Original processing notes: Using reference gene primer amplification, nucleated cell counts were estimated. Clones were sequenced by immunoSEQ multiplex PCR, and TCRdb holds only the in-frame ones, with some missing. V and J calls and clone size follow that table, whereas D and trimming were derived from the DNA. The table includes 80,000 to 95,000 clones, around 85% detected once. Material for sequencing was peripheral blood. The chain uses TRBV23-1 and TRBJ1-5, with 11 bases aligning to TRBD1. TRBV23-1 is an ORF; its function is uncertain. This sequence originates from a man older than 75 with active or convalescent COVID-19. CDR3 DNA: TGCGCTCAAGACAGCTGGACAGGGGGCTCGAAGGACAATCAGCCCCAGCATTTT. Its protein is CAQDSWTGGSKDNQPQHF.